The rows below give T cell receptor beta chains drawn from one sample of a study of CD8 T cells in Susac syndrome. TCRdb reanalysed the immunoSEQ multiplex PCR reads using MiXCR and keeps one entry per CDR3 protein. This sample has 300,000 to 350,000 distinct CDR3 sequences, with about 90% found just once. The source material was CD4+ T cells from PBMCs. The receptor set was obtained from a human donor with multiple sclerosis. CDR3s include the opening cysteine and the closing phenylalanine or tryptophan. The D gene is left open where the match is weak. Not every row has a clone size; where given, it reads once, few, many or a size class.

v_gene: TRBV28; d_gene: NA; abundance: once; j_gene: TRBJ1-4; CDR3nt: TGTGCCAGCAGTTTATTAGGGAGTAGTGAAAAACTGTTTTTT; CDR3aa: CASSLLGSSEKLFF
v_gene: TRBV6-1; d_gene: NA; abundance: NA; j_gene: TRBJ2-7; CDR3nt: TGTGCCAGCAACTTGAACGGGGCCTACGAGCAGTACTTC; CDR3aa: CASNLNGAYEQYF
v_gene: TRBV4-1; d_gene: TRBD1; abundance: NA; j_gene: TRBJ2-7; CDR3nt: TGCGCCAGCAGCCAAGACGAGAGACAGGGTGGAAACGAGCAGTACTTC; CDR3aa: CASSQDERQGGNEQYF
v_gene: TRBV3-1; d_gene: TRBD2; abundance: NA; j_gene: TRBJ2-7; CDR3nt: TGTGCCAGCAGCCACGAGACTAGCGGAAGCTCCTACGAGCAGTACTTC; CDR3aa: CASSHETSGSSYEQYF
v_gene: TRBV11-3; d_gene: NA; abundance: NA; j_gene: TRBJ2-3; CDR3nt: TGTGCCAGCAGCTTAAATGGGTTGCGCACAGATACGCAGTATTTT; CDR3aa: CASSLNGLRTDTQYF
v_gene: TRBV30; d_gene: NA; abundance: NA; j_gene: TRBJ2-2; CDR3nt: TGTGCCTGGAGTTCAGGGGTGGCCGGGGAGCTGTTTTTT; CDR3aa: CAWSSGVAGELFF
v_gene: TRBV2; d_gene: NA; abundance: NA; j_gene: TRBJ2-3; CDR3nt: TGTGCCAGCAGTGTTGAAGTCACAGATACGCAGTATTTT; CDR3aa: CASSVEVTDTQYF
v_gene: TRBV19; d_gene: NA; abundance: NA; j_gene: TRBJ2-1; CDR3nt: TGTGCCAGTAGTATAGGATTGACGGATGAGCAGTTCTTC; CDR3aa: CASSIGLTDEQFF
v_gene: TRBV4-1; d_gene: NA; abundance: NA; j_gene: TRBJ2-1; CDR3nt: TGCGCCAGCAGCCAAGATCCCCCGGGGAGCTCCTACAATGAGCAGTTCTTC; CDR3aa: CASSQDPPGSSYNEQFF
v_gene: TRBV19; d_gene: NA; abundance: NA; j_gene: TRBJ1-1; CDR3nt: TGTGCCAGTAGTATAGTCTTGAGACAGAACAATGAAGCTTTCTTT; CDR3aa: CASSIVLRQNNEAFF
v_gene: TRBV4-2; d_gene: TRBD1; abundance: NA; j_gene: TRBJ1-2; CDR3nt: TGTGCCAGCAGCCAAGATCCGAAGGGGGCAAAGGTTCGCGGCTACACCTTC; CDR3aa: CASSQDPKGAKVRGYTF
v_gene: TRBV6-1; d_gene: TRBD1; abundance: NA; j_gene: TRBJ2-1; CDR3nt: TGTGCCAGCAGTCAACTAGGGGGCCTAACGAGCAATGAGCAGTTCTTC; CDR3aa: CASSQLGGLTSNEQFF
v_gene: TRBV3-1; d_gene: TRBD2; abundance: NA; j_gene: TRBJ2-5; CDR3nt: TGTGCCAGCAGCCGTAGCGGGGGGGCGGAGACCCAGTACTTC; CDR3aa: CASSRSGGAETQYF
v_gene: TRBV19; d_gene: TRBD2; abundance: few; j_gene: TRBJ2-1; CDR3nt: TGTGCCAGTAGTTTGAGCGGGAGGGCCGCCTACAATGAGCAGTTCTTC; CDR3aa: CASSLSGRAAYNEQFF
v_gene: TRBV7-2; d_gene: NA; abundance: NA; j_gene: TRBJ2-5; CDR3nt: TGTGCCAGCAGAAACGGAGGCCCCGGGGGCGGGGAGACCCAGTACTTC; CDR3aa: CASRNGGPGGGETQYF
v_gene: TRBV6-6; d_gene: TRBD1; abundance: NA; j_gene: TRBJ1-1; CDR3nt: TGTGCCAGCACTTTCGGGACAGTCGGTCTGAACGCTTTCTTT; CDR3aa: CASTFGTVGLNAFF
v_gene: TRBV6-6; d_gene: NA; abundance: NA; j_gene: TRBJ1-4; CDR3nt: TGTGCCAGCAGTTACTCTATTGAAAAACTGTTTTTT; CDR3aa: CASSYSIEKLFF
v_gene: TRBV7-3; d_gene: TRBD2; abundance: once; j_gene: TRBJ2-2; CDR3nt: TGTGCCAGCAGCTTTGGACTAGCGGGGGCCACCGGGGAGCTGTTTTTT; CDR3aa: CASSFGLAGATGELFF
v_gene: TRBV19; d_gene: NA; abundance: NA; j_gene: TRBJ1-1; CDR3nt: TGTGCCAGTAGTCGACTGAGCAGGGAGGCGGCTGAAGCTTTCTTT; CDR3aa: CASSRLSREAAEAFF
v_gene: TRBV6-6; d_gene: TRBD2; abundance: once; j_gene: TRBJ2-7; CDR3nt: TGTGCCAGCAGTACGGCGGCGGGACTAGCTGAATACGGGCAGTACTTC; CDR3aa: CASSTAAGLAEYGQYF
v_gene: TRBV9; d_gene: NA; abundance: once; j_gene: TRBJ2-2; CDR3nt: TGTGCCAGCAGCGTAGGGGCTAGCTCGGCCGGGGAGCTGTTTTTT; CDR3aa: CASSVGASSAGELFF
v_gene: TRBV15; d_gene: NA; abundance: NA; j_gene: TRBJ2-1; CDR3nt: TGTGCCACCAGCAGAGATCCCAGGCCGAATGAGCAGTTCTTC; CDR3aa: CATSRDPRPNEQFF
v_gene: TRBV5-1; d_gene: TRBD2; abundance: once; j_gene: TRBJ2-3; CDR3nt: TGCGCCAGCAGCGCTCCGGGACTAGCGCGCACAGATACGCAGTATTTT; CDR3aa: CASSAPGLARTDTQYF
v_gene: TRBV18; d_gene: NA; abundance: once; j_gene: TRBJ2-7; CDR3nt: TGTGCCAGCTCAATTGCGGCCAGGGCCTACGAGCAGTACTTC; CDR3aa: CASSIAARAYEQYF
v_gene: TRBV4-3; d_gene: TRBD2; abundance: NA; j_gene: TRBJ2-1; CDR3nt: TGCGCCAGCAGCCAACTCCTAGCGGGAGGGCAGTTCTTC; CDR3aa: CASSQLLAGGQFF
v_gene: TRBV7-2; d_gene: NA; abundance: NA; j_gene: TRBJ1-3; CDR3nt: TGTGCCAGCAGCCCGGAGTTCTCTGGAAACACCATATATTTT; CDR3aa: CASSPEFSGNTIYF
v_gene: TRBV6-5; d_gene: NA; abundance: NA; j_gene: TRBJ1-2; CDR3nt: TGTGCCAGCACGAGCGGCTATGGCTACACCTTC; CDR3aa: CASTSGYGYTF
v_gene: TRBV10-3; d_gene: NA; abundance: NA; j_gene: TRBJ1-2; CDR3nt: TGTGCCATCAGTGCCGGTTCTGGCTACACCTTC; CDR3aa: CAISAGSGYTF
v_gene: TRBV7-6; d_gene: NA; abundance: few; j_gene: TRBJ2-1; CDR3nt: TGTGCCAGCAGCTTAGTTCTGGTGACTCTCTTC; CDR3aa: CASSLVLVTLF
v_gene: TRBV29-1; d_gene: NA; abundance: NA; j_gene: TRBJ2-6; CDR3nt: TGCAGCGTCTTCTCTGGGGCCAACGTCCTGACTTTC; CDR3aa: CSVFSGANVLTF
v_gene: TRBV3-1; d_gene: NA; abundance: NA; j_gene: TRBJ2-5; CDR3nt: TGTGCCAGCAGCCAAGGACTATTAGAGACCCAGTACTTC; CDR3aa: CASSQGLLETQYF
v_gene: TRBV5-1; d_gene: TRBD1; abundance: once; j_gene: TRBJ1-2; CDR3nt: TGCGCCAGCAGCCCGCGGACAGGGGAAGGTGGCTACACCTTC; CDR3aa: CASSPRTGEGGYTF
v_gene: TRBV3-1; d_gene: NA; abundance: NA; j_gene: TRBJ1-4; CDR3nt: TGTGCCAGCAGCCAAGAACCCGGGGAAAAACTGTTTTTT; CDR3aa: CASSQEPGEKLFF
v_gene: TRBV7-9; d_gene: NA; abundance: once; j_gene: TRBJ1-5; CDR3nt: TGTGCCAGCAGCTTAACCTCAGTCGCTAATCAGCCCCAGCATTTT; CDR3aa: CASSLTSVANQPQHF
v_gene: TRBV7-3; d_gene: TRBD2; abundance: NA; j_gene: TRBJ2-3; CDR3nt: TGTGCCAGCAGCATGCCGACTAGCGGGAGGGATACGCAGTATTTT; CDR3aa: CASSMPTSGRDTQYF
v_gene: TRBV6-5; d_gene: NA; abundance: NA; j_gene: TRBJ2-2; CDR3nt: TGTGCCAGCAGTTACTGGGGACCCACAGGGACAAATAGAAAGGAGGAGCTGTTTTTT; CDR3aa: CASSYWGPTGTNRKEELFF
v_gene: TRBV7-2; d_gene: TRBD2; abundance: once; j_gene: TRBJ2-3; CDR3nt: TGTGCCAGCACCACAACCCGGCTAGCGGGAGTGGATACGCAGTATTTT; CDR3aa: CASTTTRLAGVDTQYF
v_gene: TRBV5-1; d_gene: NA; abundance: NA; j_gene: TRBJ2-7; CDR3nt: TGCGCCAGCAGCCTTTACTCTAAGGACAACGAGCAGTACTTC; CDR3aa: CASSLYSKDNEQYF
v_gene: TRBV10-3; d_gene: TRBD1; abundance: NA; j_gene: TRBJ2-3; CDR3nt: TGTGCCATCGGACAGGGCGGGGGCACAGATACGCAGTATTTT; CDR3aa: CAIGQGGGTDTQYF
v_gene: TRBV2; d_gene: NA; abundance: NA; j_gene: TRBJ1-5; CDR3nt: TGTGCCAGCCAGGACCCCCCACCAGGTCAGCCCCAGCATTTT; CDR3aa: CASQDPPPGQPQHF
v_gene: TRBV19; d_gene: NA; abundance: few; j_gene: TRBJ2-7; CDR3nt: TGTGCCAGTAGCCGGGGAAGCTCCTACGAGCAGTACTTC; CDR3aa: CASSRGSSYEQYF
v_gene: TRBV15; d_gene: NA; abundance: NA; j_gene: TRBJ2-7; CDR3nt: TGTGCCACCAGCGAGAGAATGGACCTCCCCTACGAGCAGTACTTC; CDR3aa: CATSERMDLPYEQYF
v_gene: TRBV7-2; d_gene: NA; abundance: NA; j_gene: TRBJ2-5; CDR3nt: TGTGCCAGCAGCCCTCAGGGTAGCGGAGGGACCCAGTACTTC; CDR3aa: CASSPQGSGGTQYF
v_gene: TRBV6-8; d_gene: NA; abundance: once; j_gene: TRBJ1-1; CDR3nt: TGTGCCAGGGCCCATAAGGACACTGAAGCTTTCTTT; CDR3aa: CARAHKDTEAFF
v_gene: TRBV11-2; d_gene: NA; abundance: NA; j_gene: TRBJ2-7; CDR3nt: TGTGCCAGCAGCTTAGAGGTAGCCGGGCACGAGCAGTACTTC; CDR3aa: CASSLEVAGHEQYF
v_gene: TRBV19; d_gene: NA; abundance: once; j_gene: TRBJ1-5; CDR3nt: TGTGCCAGTAGTAAAGGTTCAGAGTCCCGGGGGCCCCAGCATTTT; CDR3aa: CASSKGSESRGPQHF
v_gene: TRBV20-1; d_gene: TRBD2; abundance: NA; j_gene: TRBJ2-1; CDR3nt: TGCAGTGCTAGAGATCTTAGGACTAGCGGGAGCGAGCAGTTCTTC; CDR3aa: CSARDLRTSGSEQFF
v_gene: TRBV9; d_gene: TRBD2; abundance: NA; j_gene: TRBJ2-1; CDR3nt: TGTGCCAGCAGCAACTTAGCGGGAGGATTGGACAATGAGCAGTTCTTC; CDR3aa: CASSNLAGGLDNEQFF
v_gene: TRBV5-1; d_gene: NA; abundance: NA; j_gene: TRBJ1-1; CDR3nt: TGCGCCAGCAGCTCGACAGAAATGAACACTGAAGCTTTCTTT; CDR3aa: CASSSTEMNTEAFF
v_gene: TRBV11-1; d_gene: NA; abundance: NA; j_gene: TRBJ2-1; CDR3nt: TGTGCCAGCAGCTTACGAAGGCTAGGCGGTTACAATGAGCAGTTCTTC; CDR3aa: CASSLRRLGGYNEQFF